Listed below are T cell receptor beta chains from one sample, sequenced in a study of blood T cells in healthy people across ages. MiXCR was run by TCRdb on the 5' RACE reads, yielding one entry per CDR3 protein. The sample shows around 600,000 distinct CDR3 sequences, about 45% of them seen only once. Sequencing input: blood. Receptors were obtained from a man older than 75 in good health. CDR3s include the opening cysteine and the closing phenylalanine or tryptophan. D genes are given only for firm matches. Some rows mark clone size as missing; the rest say once, few, many or name a class of expanded clone.

d_gene	v_gene	abundance	j_gene	CDR3nt	CDR3aa
TRBD2	TRBV7-2	few	TRBJ2-3	TGTGCCAGCAGCTCACTACTAGCGGGGGGGGTAGATACGCAGTATTTT	CASSSLLAGGVDTQYF
TRBD1	TRBV7-2	-	TRBJ2-5	TGTGCCAGCAGCAACACAGGGGCCGCATACAATGAGCAGTACTTC	CASSNTGAAYNEQYF
TRBD1	TRBV4-3	-	TRBJ2-7	TGCGCCAGCAGCCAGGGGACAGCTGAAACCTACGAGCAGTACTTC	CASSQGTAETYEQYF
-	TRBV11-2	few	TRBJ2-5	TGTGCCAGCAGCTCAGGGGTGGAGACCCAGTACTTC	CASSSGVETQYF
-	TRBV7-9	few	TRBJ1-6	TGTGCCAGCAGCCCCACCGGGGGGCACAATAATTCACCCCTCCACTTT	CASSPTGGHNNSPLHF
-	TRBV21-1	-	TRBJ2-1	TGTGCCAAAACCATCCGGGCCCCCTACAATGAGCAGTTCTTC	CAKTIRAPYNEQFF
TRBD1	TRBV18	-	TRBJ2-1	TGTGCCAGCTCCTTCGACAGGGTCTCCGAGCAGTTCTTC	CASSFDRVSEQFF
-	TRBV27	-	TRBJ2-3	TGTGCCAGCAGTTTAAAGGCAGCCCTCACAGATACGCAGTATTTT	CASSLKAALTDTQYF
TRBD2	TRBV27	-	TRBJ2-5	TGTGCCAGCAGTCCCCCACTAGCGGGCGGGAGAGAGACCCAGTACTTC	CASSPPLAGGRETQYF
TRBD1	TRBV5-1	-	TRBJ1-1	TGCGCCAGCAGCGTAGGGGGCGCGGGAACTGAAGCTTTCTTT	CASSVGGAGTEAFF
-	TRBV7-9	many	TRBJ2-7	TGTGCCAGCAGCTTTCCGGGCAACTACGAGCAGTACTTC	CASSFPGNYEQYF
-	TRBV9	-	TRBJ2-6	TGTGCCAGCAGCGTAGCAACAGGGCCTGGTGGGGCCAACGTCCTGACTTTC	CASSVATGPGGANVLTF
-	TRBV5-5	once	TRBJ2-3	TGTGCCAGCAGCTGGGGCGGGATTGGTACAGATACGCAGTATTTT	CASSWGGIGTDTQYF
-	TRBV5-8	few	TRBJ1-1	TGTGCCAGCAGCTCGCACCCCTCAGGGCTCACTGAAGCTTTCTTT	CASSSHPSGLTEAFF
-	TRBV30	once	TRBJ2-5	TGTGCCTGGAGTGTAACGCGGAGAACAGAGACCCAGTACTTC	CAWSVTRRTETQYF
-	TRBV30	-	TRBJ1-6	TGTGCCTGGACCTTGCCGATTTCACCCCTCCACTTT	CAWTLPISPLHF
-	TRBV5-1	few	TRBJ2-7	TGCGCCAGCAGCTTTGAGGGGAGTTCCTACGAGCAGTACTTC	CASSFEGSSYEQYF
-	TRBV12-3/TRBV12-4	-	TRBJ1-6	TGTGCCAGCAGTTCCGGGACCACTAGTTCACCCCTCCACTTT	CASSSGTTSSPLHF
-	TRBV5-1	many	TRBJ2-5	TGCGCCAGCAGCTTGCAGACCCAAGAGACCCAGTACTTC	CASSLQTQETQYF
-	TRBV4-3	-	TRBJ2-1	TGCGCCAGCAGCCGAACCGGGGGCTACAATGAGCAGTTCTTC	CASSRTGGYNEQFF
TRBD1	TRBV12-3/TRBV12-4	few	TRBJ1-1	TGTGCCAGCAGCCGTAGACAGGGAGTGACTGAAGCTTTCTTT	CASSRRQGVTEAFF
TRBD1	TRBV20-1	few	TRBJ2-5	TGCAGTGCTTCGCCCTCCGGGACAGGGGGCGCCTTATATCAAGAGACCCAGTACTTC	CSASPSGTGGALYQETQYF
TRBD1	TRBV5-1	-	TRBJ2-1	TGCGCCAGCAGCAAAGGGACAGGTCGTATCAATGAGCAGTTCTTC	CASSKGTGRINEQFF
TRBD1	TRBV5-1	few	TRBJ2-7	TGCGCCAGCAGCTTGGCATATGGACAGGGAGAGTGGCAGCAGTACTTC	CASSLAYGQGEWQQYF
-	TRBV6-6	many	TRBJ2-1	TGTGCCAGCACCTACTCGACTAGTTGGTCCTACAATGAGCAGTTCTTC	CASTYSTSWSYNEQFF